This TCR beta chain was recovered during a study of T cell responses to AZD1222 COVID-19 vaccine. Study-level findings and limits: Unmutated variant regions reportedly attract nearly half of all spike-specific TCRs.

V was pared by 4 bases and J by 2 bases, with 5 bases between. Germline loops: CDR1 SGHDN, CDR2 FVKESK. The CDR3 length is 12 residues. Worth noting for this clone: Its antigen is not identified.

Produced via immunoSEQ multiplex PCR; TCRdb's table is partial and in-frame only. The data contain 57,000 or so clones, approximately 85% of them singletons. The input for sequencing was peripheral blood, taken on day 0 of MenACWY control vaccination. This sequence joins TRBV14 and TRBJ1-2; D uncertain. This TCR derives from an adult in good health. The CDR3 coding sequence is TGTGCCAGCAGCCCCCAGAACTATGGCTACACCTTC. Its protein is CASSPQNYGYTF.